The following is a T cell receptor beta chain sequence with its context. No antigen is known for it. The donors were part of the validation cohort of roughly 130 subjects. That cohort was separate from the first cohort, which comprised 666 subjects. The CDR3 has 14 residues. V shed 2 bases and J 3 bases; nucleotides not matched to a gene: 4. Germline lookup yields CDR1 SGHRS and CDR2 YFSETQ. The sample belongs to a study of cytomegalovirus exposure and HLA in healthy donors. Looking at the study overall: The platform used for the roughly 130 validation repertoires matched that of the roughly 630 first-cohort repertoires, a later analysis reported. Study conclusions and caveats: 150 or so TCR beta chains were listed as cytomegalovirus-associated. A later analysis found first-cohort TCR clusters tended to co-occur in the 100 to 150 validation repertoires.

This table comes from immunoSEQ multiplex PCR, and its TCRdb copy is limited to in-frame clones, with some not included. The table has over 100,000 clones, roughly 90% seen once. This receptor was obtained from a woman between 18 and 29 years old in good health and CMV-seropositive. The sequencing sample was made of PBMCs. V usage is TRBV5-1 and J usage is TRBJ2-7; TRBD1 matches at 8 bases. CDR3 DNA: TGCGCCAGCAGCTTCTCGGACAGGGACTACGAGCAGTACTTC. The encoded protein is CASSFSDRDYEQYF.